This T cell receptor beta chain stems from a study of T cell clonality in common variable immunodeficiency. General study points: In common variable immunodeficiency, TCR beta chains reportedly carried fewer deletions and N-nucleotide insertions. CVID subjects shared fewer TCRbeta clones than healthy controls did. What drives increased CVID clonality needs T cell subpopulation sequencing.

Measured with immunoSEQ multiplex PCR; TCRdb has only the in-frame clones, and not every one. The repertoire consists of 25,000 to 35,000 clones, none detected only once. The table lists this clone with many counts. Its antigen is as yet unknown. The observed sequence ends 3 residues before the CDR3 terminus, with the missing tail filled in from the germline J gene. CVID subjects were 15 or so female and some 27 male, aged roughly 8 to 64. Replacement immunoglobulin had been given to every CVID subject for at least one year. This CDR3 has 11 residues. V was trimmed by 5 bases and J by 4 bases, leaving 6 bases between them. Per the germline V gene, CDR1 is SQVTM and CDR2 is ANQGSEA.

The chain links TRBV29-1 to TRBJ1-3; D remains unclear. The specimen was peripheral blood mononuclear cells. The clonotype comes from a human donor with common variable immunodeficiency. The CDR3 reads CSVNQGNTIYF. The sequenced part of the CDR3 DNA is TGCAGCGTTAATCAAGGAAACACC.